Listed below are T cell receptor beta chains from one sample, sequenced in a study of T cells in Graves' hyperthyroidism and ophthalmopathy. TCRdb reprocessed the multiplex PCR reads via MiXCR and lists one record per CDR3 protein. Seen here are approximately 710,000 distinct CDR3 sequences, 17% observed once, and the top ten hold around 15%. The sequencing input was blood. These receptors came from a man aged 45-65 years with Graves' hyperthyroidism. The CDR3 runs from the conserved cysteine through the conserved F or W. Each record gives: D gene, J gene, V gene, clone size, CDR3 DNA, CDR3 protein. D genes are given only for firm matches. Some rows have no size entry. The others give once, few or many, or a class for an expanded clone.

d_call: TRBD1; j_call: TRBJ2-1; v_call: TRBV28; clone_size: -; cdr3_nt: TGTGCCAGCAGTGTGGACAGGGATAAGAACAATGAGCAGTTCTTC; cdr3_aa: CASSVDRDKNNEQFF
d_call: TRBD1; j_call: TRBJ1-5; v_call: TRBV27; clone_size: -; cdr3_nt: TGTGCCAGCAGTCCTAAGACAGGGGGCCACTCTAATCAGCCCCAGCATTTT; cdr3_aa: CASSPKTGGHSNQPQHF
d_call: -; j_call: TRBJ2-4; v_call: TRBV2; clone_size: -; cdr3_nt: TGTGCCAGCAGTGATACAGGGAAGGCCAAAAACATTCAGTACTTC; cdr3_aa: CASSDTGKAKNIQYF
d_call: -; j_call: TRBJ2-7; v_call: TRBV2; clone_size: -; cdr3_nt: TGTGCCAGCAGTGAAGACCTGGATGCCTACGAGCAGTACTTC; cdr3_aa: CASSEDLDAYEQYF
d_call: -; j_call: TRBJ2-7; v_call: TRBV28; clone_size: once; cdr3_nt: TGTGCCAGCAACGGCTGGGTAGCGGCCCACAGCAGGTACGAGCAGTACTTC; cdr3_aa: CASNGWVAAHSRYEQYF
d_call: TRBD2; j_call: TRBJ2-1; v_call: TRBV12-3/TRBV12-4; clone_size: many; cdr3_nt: TGTGCCAGCAGTTTTACGACTAGCGGGATAGGCTCCTACAATGAGCAGTTCTTC; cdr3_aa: CASSFTTSGIGSYNEQFF
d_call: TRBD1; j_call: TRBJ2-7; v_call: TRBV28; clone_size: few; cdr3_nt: TGTGCCAGCAGACTACAGGGGGCGACTTACGAGCAGTACTTC; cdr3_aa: CASRLQGATYEQYF
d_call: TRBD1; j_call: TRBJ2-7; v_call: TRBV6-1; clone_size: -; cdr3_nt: TGTGCCAGCAGCCCTGACAGGGTGAGTTCCTACGAGCAGTACTTC; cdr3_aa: CASSPDRVSSYEQYF
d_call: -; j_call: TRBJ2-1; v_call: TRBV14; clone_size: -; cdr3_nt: TGTGCCAGCAGCCAAGGAGGCGGGAATTACAATGAGCAGTTCTTC; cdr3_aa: CASSQGGGNYNEQFF
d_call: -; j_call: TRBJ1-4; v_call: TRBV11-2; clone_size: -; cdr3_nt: TGTGCCAGCAGCTTAGCCCCGGGGTTTTCTTCTTCGGAAAAACTGTTTTTT; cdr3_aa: CASSLAPGFSSSEKLFF
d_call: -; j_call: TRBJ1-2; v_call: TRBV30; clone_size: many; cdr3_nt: TGTGCCTGGAGTGTAGAAGTAAGGGATGGCTACACCTTC; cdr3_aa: CAWSVEVRDGYTF
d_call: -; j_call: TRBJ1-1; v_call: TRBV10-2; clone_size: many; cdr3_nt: TGCGCCAGCAGGTCAGGGGCCCTGAACACTGAAGCTTTCTTT; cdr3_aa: CASRSGALNTEAFF
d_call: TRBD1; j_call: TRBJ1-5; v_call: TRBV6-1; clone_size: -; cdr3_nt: TGTGCCAGCAGAGCCGGGACAGGGGCGCGGCCCCAGCATTTT; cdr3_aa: CASRAGTGARPQHF
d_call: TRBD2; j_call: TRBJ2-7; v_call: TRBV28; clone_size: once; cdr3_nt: TGTGCCAGCAGTTCGACTTCCGGGACTAGCTGGTACGAGCAGTACTTC; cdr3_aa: CASSSTSGTSWYEQYF
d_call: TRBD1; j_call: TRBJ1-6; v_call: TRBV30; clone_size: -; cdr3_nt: TGTGCCGGACTAAAAGGGACAGGGGGCTGGAATAATTCACCCCTCCACTTT; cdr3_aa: CAGLKGTGGWNNSPLHF
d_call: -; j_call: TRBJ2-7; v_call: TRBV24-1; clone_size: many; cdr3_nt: TGTGCCACCAGTGATTTCGGTAGCGGTCCTAACGAGCAGTACTTC; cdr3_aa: CATSDFGSGPNEQYF
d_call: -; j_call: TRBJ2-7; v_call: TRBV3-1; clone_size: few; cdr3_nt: TGTGCCAGCAGCCAAGAATTCGGTCCCTACGAGCAGTACTTC; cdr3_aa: CASSQEFGPYEQYF
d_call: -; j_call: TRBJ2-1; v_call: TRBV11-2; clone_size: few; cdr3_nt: TGTGCCAGCAGCTTACTCCAGACTAGTACAAATGAGCAGTTCTTC; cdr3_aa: CASSLLQTSTNEQFF
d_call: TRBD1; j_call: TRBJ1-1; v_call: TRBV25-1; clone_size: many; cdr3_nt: TGTGCCAGCAGTGGAAAACGGACAGGGAACACTGAAGCTTTCTTT; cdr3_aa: CASSGKRTGNTEAFF
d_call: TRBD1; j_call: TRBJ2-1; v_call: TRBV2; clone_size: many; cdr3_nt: TGTGCCAGCAGCAAGGACAGGGGAAACAATGAGCAGTTCTTC; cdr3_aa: CASSKDRGNNEQFF
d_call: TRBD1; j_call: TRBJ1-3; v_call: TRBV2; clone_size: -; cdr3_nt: TGTGCCAGCAGTACAGGGGGTCTTGGAAGCACCATATATTTT; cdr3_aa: CASSTGGLGSTIYF
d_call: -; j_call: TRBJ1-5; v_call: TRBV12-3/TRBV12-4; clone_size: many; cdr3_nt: TGTGCCAGCAGTTTATGGCAGAATCAGCCCCAGCATTTT; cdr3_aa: CASSLWQNQPQHF
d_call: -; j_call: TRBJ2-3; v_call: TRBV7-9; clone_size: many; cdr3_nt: TGTGCCAGCAGCTCCCGGGCTAGCAGCACAGATACGCAGTATTTT; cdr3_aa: CASSSRASSTDTQYF
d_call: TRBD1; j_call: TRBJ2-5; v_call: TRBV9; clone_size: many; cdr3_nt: TGTGCCAGCAGCGCTACGGGACAGTGGGAGACCCAGTACTTC; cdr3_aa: CASSATGQWETQYF
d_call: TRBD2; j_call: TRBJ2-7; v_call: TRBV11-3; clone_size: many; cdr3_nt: TGTGCCAGCAGCTTAGGATCTAGCGGCTACGAGCAGTACTTC; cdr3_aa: CASSLGSSGYEQYF
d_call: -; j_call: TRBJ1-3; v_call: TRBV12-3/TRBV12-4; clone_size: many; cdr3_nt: TGTGCCAGCATCGAGGATTCCGGAAACACCATATATTTT; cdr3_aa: CASIEDSGNTIYF
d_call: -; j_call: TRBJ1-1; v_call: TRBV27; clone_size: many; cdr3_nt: TGTGCCAGCAGCCATATGCAGGGAATGAACACTGAAGCTTTCTTT; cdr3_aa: CASSHMQGMNTEAFF
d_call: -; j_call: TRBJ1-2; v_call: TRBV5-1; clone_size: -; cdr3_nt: TGCGCCAGCAGCTTGGCCGGGGGGTCTAACTATGGCTACACCTTC; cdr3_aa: CASSLAGGSNYGYTF
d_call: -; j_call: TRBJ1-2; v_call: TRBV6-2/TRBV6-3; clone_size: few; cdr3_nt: TGTGCCAGCAGTTATCGGGACAAACTCTATGGCTACACCTTC; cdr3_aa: CASSYRDKLYGYTF
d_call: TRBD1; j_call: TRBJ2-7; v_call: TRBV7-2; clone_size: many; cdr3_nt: TGTGCCAGCAGTTTACAAGGACAGGCCTACGAGCAGTACTTC; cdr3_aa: CASSLQGQAYEQYF
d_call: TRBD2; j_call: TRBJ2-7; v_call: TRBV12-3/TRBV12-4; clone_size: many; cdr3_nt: TGTGCCAGCAGTTTAACTGCTAGCGGGTACGAGCAGTACTTC; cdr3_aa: CASSLTASGYEQYF
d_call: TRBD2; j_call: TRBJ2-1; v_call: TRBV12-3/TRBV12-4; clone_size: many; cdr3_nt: TGTGCCAGCAGTTTAGTCTACCTCTTTTCTAGCGGGGAGACCATTTACAATGAGCAGTTCTTC; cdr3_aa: CASSLVYLFSSGETIYNEQFF
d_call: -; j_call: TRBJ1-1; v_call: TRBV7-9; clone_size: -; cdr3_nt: TGTGCCAGCAGCTTCCCTCCGGGGACTGGGAGAACTGAAGCTTTCTTT; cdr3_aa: CASSFPPGTGRTEAFF
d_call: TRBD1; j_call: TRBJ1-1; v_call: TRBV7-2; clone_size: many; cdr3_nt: TGTGCCAGCAGCACATCGGTGACAGGGATTGATGAAGCTTTCTTT; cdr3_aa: CASSTSVTGIDEAFF
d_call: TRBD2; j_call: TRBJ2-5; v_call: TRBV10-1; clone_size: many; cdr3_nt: TGCGCCAGCAGTTCTAGCGGGAGTCTTCGTGGTGGGGAGACCCAGTACTTC; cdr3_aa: CASSSSGSLRGGETQYF
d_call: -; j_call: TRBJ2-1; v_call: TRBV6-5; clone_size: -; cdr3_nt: TGTGCCAGCAGTTTTCGGAGACCTCCCTACAATGAGCAGTTCTTC; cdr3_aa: CASSFRRPPYNEQFF
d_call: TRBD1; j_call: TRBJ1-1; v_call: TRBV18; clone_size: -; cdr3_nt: TGTGCCAGCTCATCTTCAGGGGGGATGAACACTGAAGCTTTCTTT; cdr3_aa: CASSSSGGMNTEAFF
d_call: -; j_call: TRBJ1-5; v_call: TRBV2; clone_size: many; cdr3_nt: TGTGCCAGCAGTGAGGAAAGCAACAATCAGCCCCAGCATTTT; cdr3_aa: CASSEESNNQPQHF
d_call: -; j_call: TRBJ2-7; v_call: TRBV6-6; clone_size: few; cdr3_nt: TGTGCCAGCAGTTACACCCGGGTGGGAGACCCCTACGAGCAGTACTTC; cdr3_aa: CASSYTRVGDPYEQYF
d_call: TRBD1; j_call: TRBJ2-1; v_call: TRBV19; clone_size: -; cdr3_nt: TGTGCCAGTAGACCGGGACAGGGGGCACGGGAGCAGTTCTTC; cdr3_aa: CASRPGQGAREQFF
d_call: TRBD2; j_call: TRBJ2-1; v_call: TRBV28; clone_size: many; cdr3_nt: TGTGCCAGCACCGAGGGACTAGCGGGATATAATGAGCAGTTCTTC; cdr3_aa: CASTEGLAGYNEQFF
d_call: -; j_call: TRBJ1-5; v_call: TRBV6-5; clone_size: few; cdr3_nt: TGTGCCAGCAGTTACACCGCGGGGGGTGGCAATCAGCCCCAGCATTTT; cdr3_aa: CASSYTAGGGNQPQHF
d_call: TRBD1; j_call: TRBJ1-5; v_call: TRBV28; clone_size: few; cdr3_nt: TGTGCCAGCAGTTTAGACTTAGACAGGGGTGGCAATCAGCCCCAGCATTTT; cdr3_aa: CASSLDLDRGGNQPQHF
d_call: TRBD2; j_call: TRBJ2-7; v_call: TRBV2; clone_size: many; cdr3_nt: TGTGCCAGCACGGGGACTAGCGGGTTCATTCCCTCCTACGAGCAGTACTTC; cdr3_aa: CASTGTSGFIPSYEQYF
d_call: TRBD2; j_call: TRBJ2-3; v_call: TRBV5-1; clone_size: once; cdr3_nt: TGCGCCAGCAGCTGGACTAGCGGGGGGGTAGATACGCAGTATTTT; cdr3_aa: CASSWTSGGVDTQYF
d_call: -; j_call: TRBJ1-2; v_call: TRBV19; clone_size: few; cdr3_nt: TGTGCCAGTAGTATTCAGCAATATGGCTACACCTTC; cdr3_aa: CASSIQQYGYTF
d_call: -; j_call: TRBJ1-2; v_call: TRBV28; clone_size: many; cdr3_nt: TGTGCCAGCAGTTTACGTACATTTCTACTTGGCTACACCTTC; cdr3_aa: CASSLRTFLLGYTF